The 32 T cell receptor beta chains reported below all come from one sample, sequenced in a study of T-cell reconstitution after alpha-beta-depleted transplantation in children. It was with unique molecular identifiers that the TCRbeta library was prepared. TCRdb itself ran the PCR reads through MiXCR, one entry per CDR3 protein. The sample lists some 840,000 distinct CDR3 sequences; about 15% were seen once. The input for sequencing was PBMCs, mostly from graft donor cells, taken 360 days after TCRalphabeta/CD19-depleted stem cell transplant. These receptors were collected from a male patient between 10 and 17 years old who had a stem cell transplant for acute lymphoblastic leukemia, so the T cells may come from the graft donor.

The V call is TRBV27, the J call TRBJ2-3; 9 bases match TRBD1. V lost 3 bases, J lost 0 bases, and 13 bases stayed unmatched. This CDR3 has 19 amino acids. From germline, CDR1 is MNHEY and CDR2 SMNVEV (reference sequence). CDR3 residues: CASSFHRGRLLASTDTQYF. The DNA of the CDR3 is TGTGCCAGCAGTTTCCACAGGGGGCGCTTATTGGCGAGCACAGATACGCAGTATTTT.

This clonotype was observed at least ten times. The rearrangement uses TRBV7-8 and TRBJ2-1; tentative D call: TRBD1 (6 bases). Looked up from germline, CDR1 is SGHVS and CDR2 is FQNEAQ. V was pared by 5 bases and J by 4 bases, with 21 bases between. CDR3 length equals 17 residues. The CDR3 bases are TGTGCCAGCAGCAATCCGGGACACGTCTTCTTATACAATGAGCAGTTCTTC. This translates into CASSNPGHVFLYNEQFF.

This clonotype has a count of ten or more. The J gene is TRBJ2-3, the V gene TRBV6-5; possibly TRBD2 for D (5 bases). This CDR3 has 13 amino acids. V gave up 4 bases and J gave up 6 bases, with 11 bases separating them. Germline V gives CDR1 MNHEY, CDR2 SVGAGI. CDR3 in amino acids: CASSLGGRDTQYF. The DNA of the CDR3 is TGTGCCAGCAGTTTAGGCGGGCGGGATACGCAGTATTTT.

The chain joins TRBV30 to TRBJ1-4; 10 nucleotides align to TRBD1. Germline assignment: CDR1 GTSNPN and CDR2 SVGIG (reference sequence). The CDR3 extends over 15 amino acids. Trimming took 2 bases from V and 5 from J; bases not matched to a gene: 5. CDR3 sequence reads: CAWSPDRGSNEKLFF. The DNA for the CDR3 is TGTGCCTGGAGTCCGGACAGGGGGTCGAATGAAAAACTGTTTTTT.

This clonotype was detected only a few times. V is TRBV20-1 and J is TRBJ1-5, with TRBD1 as a possible D gene (5 bases). This CDR3 has 16 residues. Germline lookup yields CDR1 DFQATT and CDR2 SNEGSKA (reference sequence). Trimming removed 5 bases from V and 3 bases from J, with 20 bases in between. The CDR3, as DNA: TGCAGTGCTCCGCGCACCGACAGCAGGTTCAATCAGCCCCAGCATTTT. Translation: CSAPRTDSRFNQPQHF.

CDR3 sequence reads: CASSLGGIAVDTQYF. The CDR3, as DNA: TGTGCCAGCAGCCTAGGGGGAATAGCGGTAGATACGCAGTATTTT. The gene calls are TRBV7-9 and TRBJ2-3, with D perhaps given as TRBD1 or TRBD2 (6 bases each). This CDR3 comprises 15 residues. Germline-derived CDR1 and CDR2 are SEHNR and FQNEAQ (reference sequence). The V gene lost 5 bases and the J gene lost 5 bases, with 17 bases spanning the gap.

There are a few counts of this clonotype. J is TRBJ2-7 and V is TRBV29-1; D is ambiguous. CDR3 size: 11 residues. V lost 6 bases, J lost 2 bases, and 8 bases lay in between. Germline assignment: CDR1 SQVTM and CDR2 ANQGSEA. Here the CDR3 reads CSVTAPYEQYF. The DNA for the CDR3 is TGCAGCGTCACGGCCCCCTACGAGCAGTACTTC.

V and J are TRBV7-2 and TRBJ2-7, with D tentatively TRBD2 (6 bases). The CDR3 consists of 17 residues. Germline loops: CDR1 SGHTA, CDR2 FQGNSA. Trimming removed 5 bases from V and 3 bases from J, with 23 bases in between. In nucleotides, the CDR3 is TGTGCCAGCAGCCCTTTCCCCGTGTGGCGGGACGACTACGAGCAGTACTTC. This sequence encodes CASSPFPVWRDDYEQYF.

This clonotype was counted between two and nine times. The chain joins TRBV7-9 to TRBJ2-5, with 7 bases lining up with TRBD1. The germline CDR1 and CDR2 sequences are SEHNR and FQNEAQ (reference sequence). This CDR3 has 16 amino acids. Germline trimming cut 3 bases from V and 1 base from J; bases unmatched to any gene: 8. The CDR3 bases are TGTGCCAGCAGCTTCGACCGGGACAGCCTCCAAGAGACCCAGTACTTC. Its protein product is CASSFDRDSLQETQYF.

In its sample, this clonotype was seen a few times. The rearrangement links TRBV20-1 to TRBJ2-7; 7 nucleotides line up with TRBD2. The V gene's germline CDR1 is DFQATT and CDR2 SNEGSKA (reference sequence). The V segment lost 0 bases and the J segment 5 bases; nucleotides outside the gene matches: 10. The CDR3 runs to 15 residues. CDR3 residues: CSARDSERDTHEQYF. In nucleotides, the CDR3 is TGCAGTGCTAGAGATTCGGAGCGGGATACCCACGAGCAGTACTTC.

This clonotype was seen only a few times. Here the CDR3 DNA reads TGCGCCAGCAGCCAAGGAGGGCTACTGGCTACAAACACCGGGGAGCTGTTTTTT. Translating it yields CASSQGGLLATNTGELFF. The chain links TRBV4-1 to TRBJ2-2; D might be TRBD2 (5 bases). Germline CDR1 reads MGHRA; CDR2 reads YSYEKL. This CDR3 spans 18 amino acids. V lost 1 base to trimming and J lost 2 bases, with 17 bases between them.

This clonotype was detected only a few times. The CDR3 sequence: CASSQDGGPWNTEAFF. The DNA for the CDR3 is TGCGCCAGCAGCCAGGATGGTGGGCCTTGGAACACTGAAGCTTTCTTT. The chain links TRBV4-1 to TRBJ1-1; D gene unclear. Germline lookup yields CDR1 MGHRA and CDR2 YSYEKL. The CDR3 extends over 16 amino acids. The V end was cut by 3 bases, the J end by 1 base, with 15 bases between.

This clonotype was seen a handful of times. J is TRBJ2-6 and V is TRBV7-9; 11 bases are a match to TRBD1. Germline lookup yields CDR1 SEHNR and CDR2 FQNEAQ (reference sequence). The J segment lost 0 bases and the V segment lost 5 bases, leaving 3 bases of the junction unmatched. The CDR3 is made up of 17 amino acids. This chain's CDR3 is CASSIGQGASGANVLTF. The CDR3, as DNA: TGTGCCAGCAGCATAGGACAGGGGGCCTCTGGGGCCAACGTCCTGACTTTC.

CDR3 loop: CASPTGLGRPQHF. The CDR3 DNA follows: TGTGCCAGCCCAACAGGCCTTGGTCGGCCCCAGCATTTT. The J gene is TRBJ1-5, the V gene TRBV27, with D perhaps TRBD1 (5 bases). Germline CDR1 MNHEY, CDR2 SMNVEV (reference sequence). Trimming shortened V by 8 bases and J by 9 bases, and 17 bases separated the two germline ends. The CDR3 runs to 13 residues.

This clonotype was recorded at least ten times. V and J are TRBV10-2 and TRBJ2-7; 7 bases are a match to TRBD1. This CDR3 spans 13 amino acids. Trimming at V came to 4 bases and at J to 4 bases, leaving 4 bases not matched to a gene. Germline V gives CDR1 WSHSY, CDR2 SAAADI. CDR3 in amino acids: CASSGYRGYEQYF. In nucleotides, the CDR3 is TGCGCCAGCAGTGGTTACAGGGGATACGAGCAGTACTTC.

The chain recombines TRBV24-1 with TRBJ2-1; 10 bases match TRBD2. This CDR3 is built from 16 residues. Germline assignment: CDR1 KGHDR and CDR2 SFDVKD. Losses at the gene ends were 4 bases for V and 4 bases for J; bases not matched to a gene: 6. The CDR3, as DNA: TGTGCCACCAGTGAGGCCTGGACTAGCGGTTACAATGAGCAGTTCTTC. Encoded protein: CATSEAWTSGYNEQFF.

This chain connects TRBV4-1 to TRBJ2-1; D not resolved. Per germline, CDR1 MGHRA and CDR2 YSYEKL. Trimming removed 0 bases at V and 9 bases at J, with 15 bases between. This CDR3 region has 15 residues. The CDR3: CASSQERASGGEQFF. CDR3 bases: TGCGCCAGCAGCCAAGAACGGGCCAGTGGTGGTGAGCAGTTCTTC.

V gene TRBV28 combines with J gene TRBJ2-1, with 8 bases matching TRBD1. Germline V gives CDR1 MDHEN, CDR2 SYDVKM. V lost 4 bases to trimming and J lost 6 bases; unmatched junction nucleotides: 11. The CDR3 spans 16 residues. The CDR3 region has the DNA TGTGCCAGCAGTTCGCATCGCCGGGACAGGCTCAATGAGCAGTTCTTC. Protein: CASSSHRRDRLNEQFF.

The chain has TRBV7-6 and TRBJ2-1; TRBD2 matches at 8 bases. V trimming: 0 bases; J trimming: 2 bases; junction bases outside the gene matches: 3. The CDR3 length is 16 residues. Germline CDR1 and CDR2: SGHVS and FNYEAQ. CDR3 amino acids: CASSLAPAGAYNEQFF. In DNA form, the CDR3 reads TGTGCCAGCAGCTTAGCGCCAGCGGGAGCCTACAATGAGCAGTTCTTC. The variable domain in full, with the rest retrieved from reference TRBV7-6 and TRBJ2-1, is GAGVSQSPRYKVTKRGQDVALRCDPISGHVSLYWYRQALGQGPEFLTYFNYEAQQDKSGLPNDRFSAERPEGSISTLTIQRTEQRDSAMYRCASSLAPAGAYNEQFFGPGTRLTVL.

The chain recombines TRBV16 with TRBJ1-4; D uncertain. The V gene's germline CDR1 is KGHSY and CDR2 FQNENV. Trimming took 3 bases from V and 2 from J, leaving 13 bases between them. The CDR3 length is 16 residues. CDR3 coding DNA: TGTGCCAGCAGCCAGGGTCTAGCATGGACTAATGAAAAACTGTTTTTT. Translation: CASSQGLAWTNEKLFF.

CDR3 sequence reads: CASSFGAGESYEQYF. The CDR3 DNA reads TGTGCCAGCAGCTTCGGAGCGGGAGAGTCCTACGAGCAGTACTTC. The rearrangement joins TRBV5-6 to TRBJ2-7; 8 bases map to TRBD2. The CDR3 extends over 15 amino acids. V lost 2 bases, J lost 1 base, and 5 bases stayed unmatched. Germline V gene lookup returns CDR1 SGHDT and CDR2 YYEEEE.

This chain links TRBV4-2 with TRBJ2-7; 9 bases map to TRBD2. The germline V gene encodes CDR1 LGHNA and CDR2 YNFKEQ. This CDR3 is built from 15 residues. V trimming: 2 bases; J trimming: 5 bases; junction bases outside the gene matches: 7. The CDR3 is CASSQKAGGRDEQYF. As DNA, the CDR3 is TGTGCCAGCAGCCAAAAAGCGGGAGGAAGGGACGAGCAGTACTTC.

The chain links TRBV10-2 to TRBJ2-1; D remains ambiguous. Per the germline V gene, CDR1 is WSHSY and CDR2 is SAAADI. V lost 7 bases and J 2 bases, leaving 15 bases between the germline ends. The CDR3 contains 15 residues. This CDR3 reads CASTASFGPYNEQFF. The CDR3 nucleotides read TGCGCCAGCACGGCGTCCTTTGGCCCCTACAATGAGCAGTTCTTC.

In this sample, this clonotype turned up many times. The rearrangement joins TRBV5-1 to TRBJ2-7, with 7 bases that match TRBD1. CDR3 length equals 14 residues. The ends lost 1 base at V and 0 bases at J; junction bases unmatched: 1. CDR1 is SGHRS, CDR2 YFSETQ, per germline. The CDR3 protein is CASSLTGVSYEQYF. The CDR3 region has the DNA TGCGCCAGCAGCTTGACAGGGGTCTCCTACGAGCAGTACTTC.

This clonotype turned up a few times. The rearrangement joins TRBV14 to TRBJ1-1; D call uncertain. The length of the CDR3 is 18 residues. The germline V gene encodes CDR1 SGHDN and CDR2 FVKESK. V was trimmed by 3 bases and J by 1 base, leaving 21 bases between them. In DNA form, the CDR3 reads TGTGCCAGCAGCCAGCTAAGGAAAAGACGAATAAAGAACACTGAAGCTTTCTTT. Its translation: CASSQLRKRRIKNTEAFF.

V is TRBV29-1 and J is TRBJ1-1; the D gene is possibly TRBD1 (5 bases). Looked up from germline, CDR1 is SQVTM and CDR2 is ANQGSEA. There are 14 residues in the CDR3. The ends were cut back, 4 bases at V and 4 bases at J, with 16 bases in the middle. The CDR3 DNA sequence: TGCAGCGTTGTTTTTGGGGGACGTGCCACTGAAGCTTTCTTT. Translation: CSVVFGGRATEAFF.

The chain links TRBV27 to TRBJ2-7, with 10 positions matching TRBD2. Trimming cost V 5 bases and J 5 bases; bases outside gene matches: 12. Germline CDR1 MNHEY, CDR2 SMNVEV (reference sequence). CDR3 length equals 16 residues. The CDR3 nucleotides are TGTGCCAGCAGTCTATGGACTAGCGGTAACCCCGACGAGCAGTACTTC. This sequence encodes CASSLWTSGNPDEQYF.

This clonotype was counted between two and nine times. V usage is TRBV18 and J usage is TRBJ1-1; no definite D call. The CDR3 sequence is 13 residues long. Per germline, CDR1 KGHSH and CDR2 LQKENI. V was clipped by 2 bases and J by 7 bases, with 11 bases between them. CDR3: CASSPFGGFEAFF. The CDR3 nucleotides read TGTGCCAGCTCACCATTCGGTGGATTTGAAGCTTTCTTT. Looking up the rest from reference TRBV18 and TRBJ1-1 gives the full variable domain: NAGVMQNPRHLVRRRGQEARLRCSPMKGHSHVYWYRQLPEEGLKFMVYLQKENIIDESGMPKERFSAEFPKEGPSILRIQQVVRGDSAAYFCASSPFGGFEAFFGQGTRLTVV.

In this sample, this clonotype turned up a few times. The rearrangement links TRBV2 to TRBJ1-5, with D perhaps TRBD1 (6 bases). V lost 0 bases and J 1 base, leaving 10 bases between the germline ends. In germline, CDR1 is SNHLY, CDR2 FYNNEI. The CDR3 is made up of 16 amino acids. The CDR3 DNA reads TGTGCCAGCAGTGAAGCGGGGGCGTGGAGCAATCAGCCCCAGCATTTT. It translates to CASSEAGAWSNQPQHF.

J is TRBJ2-7 and V is TRBV9; D not resolved. V lost 0 bases and J 4 bases, leaving 8 bases between the germline ends. The length of the CDR3 is 13 residues. The germline V gene encodes CDR1 SGDLS and CDR2 YYNGEE. CDR3 sequence: CASSVANQYEQYF. DNA of the CDR3: TGTGCCAGCAGCGTAGCTAACCAGTACGAGCAGTACTTC. The complete variable domain, with remaining parts taken from reference TRBV9 and TRBJ2-7, reads DSGVTQTPKHLITATGQRVTLRCSPRSGDLSVYWYQQSLDQGLQFLIQYYNGEERAKGNILERFSAQQFPDLHSELNLSSLELGDSALYFCASSVANQYEQYFGPGTRLTVT.

This chain joins TRBV11-2 and TRBJ2-1; 7 nucleotides match TRBD2. Trimming cost V 5 bases and J 5 bases; bases outside gene matches: 6. In germline, CDR1 is SGHAT, CDR2 FQNNGV. The CDR3 is 14 amino acids. The CDR3 sequence is CASSPGLEHNEQFF. DNA of the CDR3: TGTGCCAGCAGCCCAGGACTAGAACACAATGAGCAGTTCTTC.

The CDR3 protein is CASSAYRGRMAKNIQYF. The CDR3 DNA follows: TGTGCCAGCAGTGCGTACAGGGGGCGTATGGCCAAAAACATTCAGTACTTC. V gene TRBV2 combines with J gene TRBJ2-4; TRBD1 aligns across 9 bases. There are 17 residues in the CDR3. V was pared by 4 bases and J by 1 base, with 8 bases of the junction left unmatched. CDR1 is SNHLY, CDR2 FYNNEI, per germline.